This is a list of T cell receptor beta chains from one sample in a study of T cell repertoires in cytomegalovirus infection. TCRdb used MiXCR to reprocess the reads, holding one entry per CDR3 protein. The sample lists 650,000 to 900,000 distinct CDR3 sequences; around a third were seen once. Antigens for these TCRs are unknown. The input for sequencing was cultured CD8+ T cells from PBMCs, taken from culture after CMV antigen stimulation. The receptors were gathered from a human donor in good health (CMV status not recorded). Some clones in this sample may be carry-over from other donors' samples. Both conserved end residues are part of each CDR3. D genes are given only for firm matches. Clone size appears in some rows only: once, few, many, or a class for an expanded clone.

TRBJ1-2 | TRBV5-1 | 19 | . | few | TGCGCCAGCAGCATCAAACCTCTCGCCCGACAAGGCTATAACTATGGCTACACCTTC | CASSIKPLARQGYNYGYTF
TRBJ2-1 | TRBV5-4 | 13 | . | . | TGTGCCAGCCCTACGGACGGACACAATGAGCAGTTCTTC | CASPTDGHNEQFF
TRBJ1-1 | TRBV5-1 | 16 | TRBD1 | . | TGCGCCAGCTCTCCGGGACAGGGCCTCATGAACACTGAAGCTTTCTTT | CASSPGQGLMNTEAFF
TRBJ1-2 | TRBV7-2 | 17 | TRBD1 | . | TGTGCCAGCAGCAACCGGACAGGCCTATTGGCTAACTATGGCTACACCTTC | CASSNRTGLLANYGYTF
TRBJ2-5 | TRBV7-6 | 14 | . | . | TGTGCCAGCAGCATTAGCGGAAATCGGGAGACCCAGTACTTC | CASSISGNRETQYF
TRBJ1-6 | TRBV14 | 14 | . | . | TGTGCCAGCAGCCAAAAAGGGAGTAATTCACCCCTCCACTTT | CASSQKGSNSPLHF
TRBJ2-1 | TRBV5-6 | 15 | . | many | TGCGCCAGCAGCTCCCGTGGGGGGCCCTACAATGAGCAGTTCTTC | CASSSRGGPYNEQFF
TRBJ1-1 | TRBV19 | 15 | TRBD1 | . | TGTGCCAGTAGTAACCCTACACAGGGGTGGTCTGAAGCTTTCTTT | CASSNPTQGWSEAFF
TRBJ2-1 | TRBV19 | 14 | TRBD2 | . | TGTGCCAGTAGTATCGGTAGCGGGGGATATGAGCAGTTCTTC | CASSIGSGGYEQFF
TRBJ1-1 | TRBV14 | 13 | . | few | TGTGCCAGCAGCATAGGGGGGATCACTGAAGCTTTCTTT | CASSIGGITEAFF
TRBJ2-2 | TRBV7-9 | 10 | . | few | TGTGCCAGTAAGGCAGGGGAGCTGTTTTTT | CASKAGELFF
TRBJ2-1 | TRBV6-6 | 18 | TRBD2 | . | TGTGCCAGCAGTTACTCCAAGCTGGGGGGGAGCTCCTACAATGAGCAGTTCTTC | CASSYSKLGGSSYNEQFF
TRBJ2-5 | TRBV7-9 | 14 | . | few | TGTGCCAGCAGCCCCGCTGCGGGCTGGGAGACCCAGTACTTC | CASSPAAGWETQYF
TRBJ2-7 | TRBV7-4 | 14 | TRBD1 | . | TGTGCCAGCAGCTCCCGACAGGGGGCAGGGGAGCAGTACTTC | CASSSRQGAGEQYF
TRBJ2-2 | TRBV5-4 | 14 | . | many | TGTGCCAGCAGCTTGCCCGTGGGCACCGGGGAGCTGTTTTTT | CASSLPVGTGELFF
TRBJ1-5 | TRBV6-2/TRBV6-3 | 13 | TRBD1 | . | TGTGCCAGCGGTTCAGGGGGCAGTCAGCCCCAGCATTTT | CASGSGGSQPQHF
TRBJ1-5 | TRBV18 | 16 | TRBD1 | . | TGTGCCAGCTCAGGACAGGGGGCGATGCCCAATCAGCCCCAGCATTTT | CASSGQGAMPNQPQHF
TRBJ2-1 | TRBV7-3 | 16 | TRBD1 | . | TGTGCCAGCAGCTTAGGAGTGGGACAGCCCTTCAATGAGCAGTTCTTC | CASSLGVGQPFNEQFF
TRBJ1-6 | TRBV12-3/TRBV12-4 | 15 | . | . | TGTGCCAGCATGCCCCCGGGGTCCTATAATTCACCCCTCCACTTT | CASMPPGSYNSPLHF
TRBJ2-7 | TRBV2 | 12 | . | . | TGTGCCAGCAGCGGAGGGATCAACGAGCAGTACTTC | CASSGGINEQYF
TRBJ1-5 | TRBV27 | 13 | . | many | TGTGCCAGCAGAGGTGGGTTAGGTCAGCCCCAGCATTTT | CASRGGLGQPQHF
TRBJ2-1 | TRBV7-2 | 22 | TRBD2 | . | TGTGCCAGCAGCCCGGGACTAGCGATCGTCCCACAGCCCTATACCGCCTACAATGAGCAGTTCTTC | CASSPGLAIVPQPYTAYNEQFF
TRBJ1-5 | TRBV12-3/TRBV12-4 | 12 | . | few | TGTGCCAGCAGTCCCTTCAATCAGCCCCAGCATTTT | CASSPFNQPQHF
TRBJ1-5 | TRBV6-6 | 15 | . | few | TGTGCCAGCAGCGGTGGGGGCGTGGGCAATCAGCCCCAGCATTTT | CASSGGGVGNQPQHF
TRBJ2-3 | TRBV14 | 13 | . | few | TGTGCCAGCAGCCAAGAATGGGGGGATACGCAGTATTTT | CASSQEWGDTQYF
TRBJ2-1 | TRBV18 | 16 | . | . | TGTGCCAGCTCACCACGGGCCCCCCAGAGTCACAATGAGCAGTTCTTC | CASSPRAPQSHNEQFF
TRBJ1-1 | TRBV19 | 15 | . | . | TGTGCCAGTAGTATTCTTGGGGCGGGGAACACTGAAGCTTTCTTT | CASSILGAGNTEAFF
TRBJ2-2 | TRBV7-9 | 12 | . | few | TGTGCCACCAGGAGGGGAACCGGGGAGCTGTTTTTT | CATRRGTGELFF
TRBJ2-1 | TRBV2 | 15 | TRBD1 | . | TGTGCCAGCAGTATGCGGGACAGGGGGATCGATGAGCAGTTCTTC | CASSMRDRGIDEQFF
TRBJ2-5 | TRBV10-3 | 15 | . | few | TGTGCCATCAGTGAGTCGGAGGGGGCGGCGGAGACCCAGTACTTC | CAISESEGAAETQYF
TRBJ1-3 | TRBV12-3/TRBV12-4 | 13 | TRBD1 | many | TGTGCCAGCAGTAGGACAGGGCTAAACACCATATATTTT | CASSRTGLNTIYF
TRBJ1-5 | TRBV6-9 | 19 | . | . | . | CASPSLRARHVESNQPQHF
TRBJ2-2 | TRBV4-1 | 14 | . | . | TGCGCCAGCAGCCAAGATCCGAGCACCGGGGAGCTGTTTTTT | CASSQDPSTGELFF
TRBJ2-1 | TRBV19 | 16 | . | few | TGTGCCAGTAGTATAGATGGCAGTATCGCCTACAATGAGCAGTTCTTC | CASSIDGSIAYNEQFF
TRBJ1-5 | TRBV7-2 | 14 | . | . | TGTGCCAGCAGCTTATGGGCAGGGACTCAGCCCCAGCATTTT | CASSLWAGTQPQHF
TRBJ2-7 | TRBV29-1 | 16 | TRBD1 | few | TGCAGCGTTGAAGCCGTGGGACAGGGGCTTTCCTACGAGCAGTACTTC | CSVEAVGQGLSYEQYF
TRBJ2-4 | TRBV5-5 | 13 | . | few | TGTGCCAGCAGCTTGGACCCGGCCAACATTCAGTACTTC | CASSLDPANIQYF
TRBJ2-5 | TRBV29-1 | 12 | . | once | TGCAGCGTTGAGGGTCGTGGGGAGACCCAGTACTTC | CSVEGRGETQYF
TRBJ1-1 | TRBV7-6 | 15 | . | few | TGTGCCAGCAGCGCAACCGGGGGAATTGGCACTGAAGCTTTCTTT | CASSATGGIGTEAFF
TRBJ2-3 | TRBV12-3/TRBV12-4 | 15 | . | . | TGTGCCAGCAATTGGGGAGGTCCTAGCACAGATACGCAGTATTTT | CASNWGGPSTDTQYF
TRBJ1-5 | TRBV7-2 | 14 | . | many | TGTGCCAGCAGCTTCTCGGGGACGAATCAGCCCCAGCATTTT | CASSFSGTNQPQHF